This TCR beta chain was sequenced during a study of blood T cell repertoires in COVID-19. Everyone who took part was about 18 to 90 years old, and they came from about two dozen US areas. TCRdb keeps only in-frame clones here, not all; method: immunoSEQ multiplex PCR. Among 250,000 to 300,000 clones, about 89% were seen once, and the ten largest hold approximately 9%. Germline-derived CDR1 and CDR2 are SGHTS and YDEGEE. This CDR3 contains 15 residues. The V end lost 2 bases, the J end lost 4 bases, and 15 bases lay between the germline ends. Sequencing was carried out using PBMCs or T cells enriched from blood (not recorded which). This TCR came from a man between 40 and 49 years old who had recovered from COVID-19. The gene calls are TRBV5-8 and TRBJ1-1, with a possible D match to TRBD1 (6 bases). CDR3 DNA sequence: TGTGCCAGCAGCTTCCAGGGGTTGGCGACCACTGAAGCTTTCTTT. Its translation: CASSFQGLATTEAFF. The complete variable domain, with remaining parts taken from reference TRBV5-8 and TRBJ1-1, reads EAGVTQSPTHLIKTRGQQATLRCSPISGHTSVYWYQQALGLGLQFLLWYDEGEERNRGNFPPRFSGRQFPNYSSELNVNALELEDSALYLCASSFQGLATTEAFFGQGTRLTVV.